This paragraph covers one T cell receptor (beta chain) sequence. Its antigen remains unknown. The V gene end was trimmed by 6 bases and the J gene end by 4 bases; junction bases not matched to a gene: 16. The CDR3 is made up of 17 amino acids. CDR1 and CDR2 (germline): SQVTM, ANQGSEA. These data are taken from a study of T-cell reconstitution after alpha-beta-depleted transplantation in children. Study-level findings and limits: At the one-year point after transplant, T-cell counts and TCRbeta diversity were found to come mostly from T cells that had been newly produced. Several hundred expanded graft clones reportedly gave rise to the alpha-beta T cells present about two months after transplant.

Unique molecular identifiers were used in preparing the TCRbeta library. TCRdb ran MiXCR on the PCR reads and lists one entry per CDR3 protein. In the table there are around 190,000 distinct CDR3 sequences, about 7% of which are singletons. The clonotype comes from a boy under 10 years old with acute lymphoblastic leukemia, due to receive a stem cell transplant. The sequencing used PBMCs, collected before TCRalphabeta/CD19-depleted stem cell transplant. V usage is TRBV29-1 and J usage is TRBJ1-1; 11 bases line up with TRBD1. DNA of the CDR3: TGCAGCGTCCCGGACAGGGGGCTAAGGGATGGGGGCACTGAAGCTTTCTTT. Translation: CSVPDRGLRDGGTEAFF.